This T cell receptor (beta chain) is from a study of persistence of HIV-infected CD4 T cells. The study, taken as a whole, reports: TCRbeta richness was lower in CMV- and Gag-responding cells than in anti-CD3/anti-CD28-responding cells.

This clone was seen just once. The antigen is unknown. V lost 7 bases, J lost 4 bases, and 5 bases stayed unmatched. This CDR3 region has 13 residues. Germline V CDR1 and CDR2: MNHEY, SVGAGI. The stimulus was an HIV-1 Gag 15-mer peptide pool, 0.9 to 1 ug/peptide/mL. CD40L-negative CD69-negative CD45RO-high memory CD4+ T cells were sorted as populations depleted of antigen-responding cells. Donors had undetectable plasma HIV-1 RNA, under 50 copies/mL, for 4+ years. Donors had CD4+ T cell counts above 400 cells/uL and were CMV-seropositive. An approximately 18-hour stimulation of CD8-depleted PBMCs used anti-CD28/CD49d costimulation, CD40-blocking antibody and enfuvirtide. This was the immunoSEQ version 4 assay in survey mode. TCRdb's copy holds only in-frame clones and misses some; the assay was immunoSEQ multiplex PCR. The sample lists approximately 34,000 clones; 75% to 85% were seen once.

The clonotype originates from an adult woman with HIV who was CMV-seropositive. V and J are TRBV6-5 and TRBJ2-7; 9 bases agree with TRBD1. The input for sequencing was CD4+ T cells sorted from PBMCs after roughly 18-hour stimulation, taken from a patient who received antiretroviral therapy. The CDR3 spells CASTGTGWYEQYF. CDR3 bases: TGTGCCAGCACCGGGACAGGGTGGTACGAGCAGTACTTC.